This note documents a single T cell receptor beta chain sequence. Sequencing used immunoSEQ multiplex PCR; TCRdb keeps in-frame clones, though not all of them. The table shows 200,000 to 250,000 clones, with approximately 89% occurring only once. The data stem from a study of blood T cell repertoires in COVID-19. The specimen was peripheral blood. The source is a woman between 35 and 50 years old with acute or convalescent COVID-19.

The CDR3 reads CSVEPDRPGEQFF. Here the CDR3 DNA reads TGCAGCGTTGAACCGGACAGGCCTGGTGAGCAGTTCTTC. The rearrangement joins TRBV29-1 to TRBJ2-1; 7 bases match TRBD1. Germline CDR1 SQVTM, CDR2 ANQGSEA. The CDR3 spans 13 residues. V was clipped by 2 bases and J by 9 bases; unmatched bases: 7.